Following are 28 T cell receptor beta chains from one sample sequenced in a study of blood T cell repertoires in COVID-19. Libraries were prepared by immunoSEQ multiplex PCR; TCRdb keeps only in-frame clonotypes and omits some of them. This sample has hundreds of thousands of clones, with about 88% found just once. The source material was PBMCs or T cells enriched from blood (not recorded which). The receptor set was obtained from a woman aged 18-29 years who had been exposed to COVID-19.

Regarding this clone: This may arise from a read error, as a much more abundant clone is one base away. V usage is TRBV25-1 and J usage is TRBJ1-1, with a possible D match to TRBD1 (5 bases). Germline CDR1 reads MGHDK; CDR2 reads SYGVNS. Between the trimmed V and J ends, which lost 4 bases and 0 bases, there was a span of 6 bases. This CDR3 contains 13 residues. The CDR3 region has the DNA TGTGCCAGCAGTGTACAGGTGAACACTGAAGCTTTCTTT. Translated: CASSVQVNTEAFF.

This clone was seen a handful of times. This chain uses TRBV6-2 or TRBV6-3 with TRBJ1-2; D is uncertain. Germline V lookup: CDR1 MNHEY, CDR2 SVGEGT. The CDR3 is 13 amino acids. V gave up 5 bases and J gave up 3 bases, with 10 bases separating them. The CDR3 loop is CASSAQAYYGYTF. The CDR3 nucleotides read TGTGCCAGCAGTGCCCAGGCTTACTATGGCTACACCTTC.

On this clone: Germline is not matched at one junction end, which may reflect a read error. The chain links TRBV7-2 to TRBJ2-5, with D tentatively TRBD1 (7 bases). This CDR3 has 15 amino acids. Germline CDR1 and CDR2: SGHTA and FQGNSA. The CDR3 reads CASSLGRDSQGTQYF. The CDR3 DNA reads TGTGCCAGCAGCTTAGGGAGGGACAGCCAAGGGACCCAGTACTTC.

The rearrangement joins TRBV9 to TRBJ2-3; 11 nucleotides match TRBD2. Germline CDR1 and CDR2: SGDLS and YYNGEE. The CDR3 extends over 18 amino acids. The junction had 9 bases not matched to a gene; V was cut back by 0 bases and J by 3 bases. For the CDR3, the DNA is TGTGCCAGCAGCGTAGATCCCCTCGGGACTAGCGGAACAGATACGCAGTATTTT. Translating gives CASSVDPLGTSGTDTQYF.

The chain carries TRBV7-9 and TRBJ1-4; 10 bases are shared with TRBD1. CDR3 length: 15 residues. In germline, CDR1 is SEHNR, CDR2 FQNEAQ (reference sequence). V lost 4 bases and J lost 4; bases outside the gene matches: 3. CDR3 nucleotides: TGTGCCAGCAGCTCAAGGGACAGGGGTAATGAAAAACTGTTTTTT. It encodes CASSSRDRGNEKLFF.

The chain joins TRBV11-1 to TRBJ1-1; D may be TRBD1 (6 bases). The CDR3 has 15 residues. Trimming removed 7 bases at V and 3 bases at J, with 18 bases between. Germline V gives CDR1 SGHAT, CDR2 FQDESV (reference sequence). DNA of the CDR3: TGTGCCAGCACCCTTAGATACAGGGCGGACACTGAAGCTTTCTTT. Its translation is CASTLRYRADTEAFF.

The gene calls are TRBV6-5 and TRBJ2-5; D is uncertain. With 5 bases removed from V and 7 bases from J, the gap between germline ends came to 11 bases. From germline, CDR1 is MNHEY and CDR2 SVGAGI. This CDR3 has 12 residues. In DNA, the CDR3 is TGTGCCAGCAGTCCAGATCATGCGACCCAGTACTTC. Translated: CASSPDHATQYF.

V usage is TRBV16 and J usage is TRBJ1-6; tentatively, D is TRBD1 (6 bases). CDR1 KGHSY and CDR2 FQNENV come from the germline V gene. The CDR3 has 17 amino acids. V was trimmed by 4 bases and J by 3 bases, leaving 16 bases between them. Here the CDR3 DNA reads TGTGCCAGCAGCCGCGGCGAACAGGGATACTATAATTCACCCCTCCACTTT. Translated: CASSRGEQGYYNSPLHF.

The CDR3 loop is CASSDRDRGDQPQHF. DNA of the CDR3: TGTGCCAGCAGTGACCGGGACAGGGGAGATCAGCCCCAGCATTTT. The rearrangement joins TRBV25-1 to TRBJ1-5; 10 bases align to TRBD1. CDR1 and CDR2 from the germline V gene are MGHDK and SYGVNS. The CDR3 runs 15 residues. J was trimmed by 5 bases and V by 3 bases; bases with no gene match: 4.

The CDR3 region is CASSMQPGQGVDEQFF. The CDR3 DNA is TGTGCCAGCAGCATGCAACCGGGACAGGGGGTCGATGAGCAGTTCTTC. This sequence joins TRBV5-4 and TRBJ2-1; 11 bases align to TRBD1. The CDR3 spans 16 residues. Germline CDR1 is SGHNT and CDR2 is YYREEE (reference sequence). With V trimmed by 4 bases and J by 8 bases, 11 bases remained unmatched.

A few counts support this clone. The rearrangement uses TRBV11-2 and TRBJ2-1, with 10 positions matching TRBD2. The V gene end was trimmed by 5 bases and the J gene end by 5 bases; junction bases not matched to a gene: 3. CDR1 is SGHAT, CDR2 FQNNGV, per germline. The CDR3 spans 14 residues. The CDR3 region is CASSHGLADNEQFF. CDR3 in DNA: TGTGCCAGCAGCCACGGACTAGCGGACAATGAGCAGTTCTTC.

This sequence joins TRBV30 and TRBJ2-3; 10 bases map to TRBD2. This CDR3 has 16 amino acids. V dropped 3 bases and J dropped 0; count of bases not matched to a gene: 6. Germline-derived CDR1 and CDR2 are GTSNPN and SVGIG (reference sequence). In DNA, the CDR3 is TGTGCCTGGAGAAAACGGACTAGCGGTAGCACAGATACGCAGTATTTT. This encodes CAWRKRTSGSTDTQYF.

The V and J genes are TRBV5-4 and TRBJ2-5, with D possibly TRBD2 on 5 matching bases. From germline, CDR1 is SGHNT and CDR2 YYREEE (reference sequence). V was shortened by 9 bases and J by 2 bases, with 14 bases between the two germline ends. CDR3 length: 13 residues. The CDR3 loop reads CATRPGSQETQYF. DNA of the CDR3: TGTGCCACCAGACCGGGATCACAAGAGACCCAGTACTTC. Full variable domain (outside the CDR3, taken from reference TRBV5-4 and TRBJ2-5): ETGVTQSPTHLIKTRGQQVTLRCSSQSGHNTVSWYQQALGQGPQFIFQYYREEENGRGNFPPRFSGLQFPNYSSELNVNALELDDSALYLCATRPGSQETQYFGPGTRLLVL.

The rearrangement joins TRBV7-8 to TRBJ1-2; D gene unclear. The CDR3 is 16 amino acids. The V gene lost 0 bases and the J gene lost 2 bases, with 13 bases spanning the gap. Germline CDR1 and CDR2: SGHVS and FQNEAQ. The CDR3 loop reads CASSLALEGWNYGYTF. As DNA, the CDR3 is TGTGCCAGCAGCTTAGCGCTCGAGGGTTGGAACTATGGCTACACCTTC.

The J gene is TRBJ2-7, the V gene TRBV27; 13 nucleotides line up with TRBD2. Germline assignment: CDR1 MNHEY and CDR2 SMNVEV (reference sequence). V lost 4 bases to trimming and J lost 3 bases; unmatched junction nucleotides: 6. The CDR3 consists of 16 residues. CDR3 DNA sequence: TGTGCCAGCAGTTCCGGACTAGCGGGAGTTGTCTACGAGCAGTACTTC. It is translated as CASSSGLAGVVYEQYF.

The CDR3 DNA follows: TGTGCCAGCAGCCCCCAGGGGGTAGCTAACTATGGCTACACCTTC. It codes for CASSPQGVANYGYTF. The rearrangement uses TRBV7-9 and TRBJ1-2; 7 bases agree with TRBD1. Germline loops: CDR1 SEHNR, CDR2 FQNEAQ (reference sequence). The CDR3 covers 15 residues. Unmatched junction bases numbered 6, after V lost 5 bases and J lost 0 bases. Full variable domain (outside the CDR3, taken from reference TRBV7-9 and TRBJ1-2): DTGVSQNPRHKITKRGQNVTFRCDPISEHNRLYWYRQTLGQGPEFLTYFQNEAQLEKSRLLSDRFSAERPKGSFSTLEIQRTEQGDSAMYLCASSPQGVANYGYTFGSGTRLTVV.

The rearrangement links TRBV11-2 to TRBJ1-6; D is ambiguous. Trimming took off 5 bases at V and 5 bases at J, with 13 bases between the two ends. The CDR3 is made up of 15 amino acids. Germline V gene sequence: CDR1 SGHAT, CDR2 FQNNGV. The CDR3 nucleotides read TGTGCCAGCAGCCCCAGGTGGCAGGATAATTCACCCCTCCACTTT. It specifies CASSPRWQDNSPLHF.

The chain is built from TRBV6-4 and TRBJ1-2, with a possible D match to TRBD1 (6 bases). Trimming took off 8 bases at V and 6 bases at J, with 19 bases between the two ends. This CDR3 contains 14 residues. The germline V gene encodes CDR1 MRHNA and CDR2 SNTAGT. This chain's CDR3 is CASQRTAGGDGYTF. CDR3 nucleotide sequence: TGTGCCAGCCAACGAACGGCTGGGGGCGATGGCTACACCTTC.

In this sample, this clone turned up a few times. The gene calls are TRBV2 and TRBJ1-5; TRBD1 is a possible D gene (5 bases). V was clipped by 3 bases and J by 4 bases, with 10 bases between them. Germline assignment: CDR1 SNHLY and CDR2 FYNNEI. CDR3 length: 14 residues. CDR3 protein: CASSDDSLNQPQHF. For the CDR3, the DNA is TGTGCCAGCAGTGACGACAGCCTGAATCAGCCCCAGCATTTT.

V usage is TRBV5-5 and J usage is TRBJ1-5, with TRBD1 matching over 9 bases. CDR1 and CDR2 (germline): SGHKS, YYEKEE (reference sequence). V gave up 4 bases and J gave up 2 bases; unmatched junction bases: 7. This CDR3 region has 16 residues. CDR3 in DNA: TGTGCCAGCAGCCGCAGAACAGGGGGCGGCAATCAGCCCCAGCATTTT. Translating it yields CASSRRTGGGNQPQHF.

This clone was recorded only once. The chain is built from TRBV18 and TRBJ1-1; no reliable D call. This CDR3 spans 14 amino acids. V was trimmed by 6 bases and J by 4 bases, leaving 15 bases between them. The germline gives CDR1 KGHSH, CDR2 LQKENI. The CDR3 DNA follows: TGTGCCAGCTCGTCGAGGGTTGGAGGCACTGAAGCTTTCTTT. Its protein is CASSSRVGGTEAFF.

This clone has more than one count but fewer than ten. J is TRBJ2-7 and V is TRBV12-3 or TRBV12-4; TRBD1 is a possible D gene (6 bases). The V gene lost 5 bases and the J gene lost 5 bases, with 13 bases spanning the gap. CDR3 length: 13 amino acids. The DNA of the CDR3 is TGTGCCAGCAGTCCAGGGGAACGGAACGAGCAGTACTTC. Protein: CASSPGERNEQYF.

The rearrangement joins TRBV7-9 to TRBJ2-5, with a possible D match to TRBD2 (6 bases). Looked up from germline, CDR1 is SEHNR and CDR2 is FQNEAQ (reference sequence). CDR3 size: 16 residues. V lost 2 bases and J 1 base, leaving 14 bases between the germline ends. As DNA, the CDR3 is TGTGCCAGCAGCTTATCCGTCCAGGGAGGCCAAGAGACCCAGTACTTC. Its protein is CASSLSVQGGQETQYF.

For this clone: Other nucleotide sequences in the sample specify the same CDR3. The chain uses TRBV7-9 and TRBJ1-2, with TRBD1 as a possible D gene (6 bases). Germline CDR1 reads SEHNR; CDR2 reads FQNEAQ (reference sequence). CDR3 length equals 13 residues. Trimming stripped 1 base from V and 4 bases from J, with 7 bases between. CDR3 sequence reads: CASSLGQVYGYTF. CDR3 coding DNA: TGTGCCAGCAGCTTAGGACAGGTCTATGGCTACACCTTC.

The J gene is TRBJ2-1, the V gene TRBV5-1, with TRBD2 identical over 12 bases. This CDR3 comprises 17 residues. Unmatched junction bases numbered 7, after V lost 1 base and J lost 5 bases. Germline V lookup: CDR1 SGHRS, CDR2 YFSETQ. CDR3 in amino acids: CASSLPAGLAGHNEQFF. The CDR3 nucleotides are TGCGCCAGCAGCTTGCCGGCAGGACTAGCGGGACACAATGAGCAGTTCTTC.

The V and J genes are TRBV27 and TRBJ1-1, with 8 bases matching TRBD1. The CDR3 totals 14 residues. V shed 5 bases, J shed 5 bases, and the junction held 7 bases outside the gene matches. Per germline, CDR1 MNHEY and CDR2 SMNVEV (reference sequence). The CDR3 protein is CASSNDRGRTEAFF. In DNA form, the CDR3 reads TGTGCCAGCAGTAATGACAGGGGTAGGACTGAAGCTTTCTTT.

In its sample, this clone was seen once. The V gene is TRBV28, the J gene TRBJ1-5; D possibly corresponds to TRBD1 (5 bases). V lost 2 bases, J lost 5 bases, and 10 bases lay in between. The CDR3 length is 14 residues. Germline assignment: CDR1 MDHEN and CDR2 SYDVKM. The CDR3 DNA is TGTGCCAGCAGTTTACGGGGGACGGATCAGCCCCAGCATTTT. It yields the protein CASSLRGTDQPQHF.

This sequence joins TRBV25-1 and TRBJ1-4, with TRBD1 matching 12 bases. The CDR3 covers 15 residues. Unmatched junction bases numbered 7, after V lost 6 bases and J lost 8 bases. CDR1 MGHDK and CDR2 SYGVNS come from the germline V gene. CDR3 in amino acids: CASSTRDRGLEKLFF. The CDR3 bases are TGTGCCAGCAGCACCCGGGACAGGGGGCTCGAAAAACTGTTTTTT.